What follows are 14 T cell receptor beta chains derived from one specimen sequenced in a study of blood T cell repertoires in COVID-19. Profiled with immunoSEQ multiplex PCR; TCRdb holds only in-frame clones, not every one. The top ten hold roughly 1.3% of the sample, which has 200,000 to 250,000 clones, over 80% seen once. The sample was peripheral blood. The receptors stem from a woman in her thirties with COVID-19, enrolled during active disease.

This sequence joins TRBV4-3 and TRBJ2-5; the D is unclear. Germline V CDR1 and CDR2: LGHNA, YSLEER. There are 14 residues in the CDR3. The V end lost 7 bases, the J end lost 5 bases, and 17 bases lay between the germline ends. CDR3 bases: TGCGCCAGCAAATGCGGTGCCCACCGTGAGACCCAGTACTTC. This codes for CASKCGAHRETQYF.

The V call is TRBV28, the J call TRBJ1-1; TRBD1 matches 10 bases. This CDR3 has 16 amino acids. The V segment lost 5 bases and the J segment 4 bases; nucleotides outside the gene matches: 10. Per germline, CDR1 MDHEN and CDR2 SYDVKM. CDR3 sequence (DNA): TGTGCCAGCAGTCCCCCGGGGACAGGGGTGGCCACTGAAGCTTTCTTT. Its translation is CASSPPGTGVATEAFF.

Details on this clone: Different DNA sequences within this sample yield the same CDR3. This sequence joins TRBV3-1 (or the pseudogene TRBV3-2) and TRBJ2-3, with TRBD1 matching 7 bases. The CDR3 is 15 amino acids. Germline assignment: CDR1 LGHDT and CDR2 YNNKEL (reference sequence). V shed 1 base, J shed 2 bases, and the junction held 3 bases outside the gene matches. The CDR3, as DNA: TGTGCCAGCAGCCAAGGGACAGGCAACACAGATACGCAGTATTTT. Its protein product is CASSQGTGNTDTQYF.

The genes are TRBV5-6 and TRBJ1-2; D is possibly TRBD1 (6 bases). This CDR3 region has 11 residues. Germline CDR1 reads SGHDT; CDR2 reads YYEEEE. V was cut by 2 bases and J by 13 bases, with 12 bases left in between. CDR3 sequence: CASSFLGTCTF. The CDR3 coding sequence is TGTGCCAGCAGCTTTCTCGGGACATGCACCTTC.

The genes are TRBV9 and TRBJ2-1; D is unresolved. Germline values: CDR1 SGDLS, CDR2 YYNGEE. The CDR3 loop spans 14 amino acids. V lost 0 bases to trimming and J lost 9 bases, with 13 bases between them. CDR3 nucleotides: TGTGCCAGCAGCGTAGCCACCCGAGGCAGTGAGCAGTTCTTC. Its protein product is CASSVATRGSEQFF.

The chain couples TRBV6-5 to TRBJ2-7; perhaps TRBD2 as D (5 bases). The CDR3 is made up of 15 amino acids. Germline V gene data show CDR1 as MNHEY and CDR2 as SVGAGI. V dropped 8 bases and J dropped 3 bases, with 20 bases sitting between them. The CDR3 DNA follows: TGTGCCAGCCGGTTTGGGTACCGAGACTACTACGAGCAGTACTTC. Amino acid sequence: CASRFGYRDYYEQYF.

This clone was seen more than once but under ten times. The CDR3 protein is CASSSRQGTGYTF. DNA of the CDR3: TGTGCCAGCAGCTCACGACAGGGTACTGGCTACACCTTC. The J gene is TRBJ1-2, the V gene TRBV7-2; 7 nucleotides agree with TRBD1. V shed 4 bases and J 7 bases; nucleotides not matched to a gene: 6. Germline V gene sequence: CDR1 SGHTA, CDR2 FQGNSA. The CDR3 consists of 13 residues.

This chain joins TRBV27 and TRBJ2-7; 7 bases align to TRBD2. V was clipped by 0 bases and J by 6 bases; unmatched bases: 2. The germline V gene encodes CDR1 MNHEY and CDR2 SMNVEV (reference sequence). This CDR3 contains 13 residues. As DNA, the CDR3 is TGTGCCAGCAGTTTATCGGGAGGGCGCGAGCAGTACTTC. It is translated as CASSLSGGREQYF.

The chain recombines TRBV7-3 with TRBJ1-2; 9 bases are a match to TRBD1. The CDR3 sequence is 15 residues long. CDR1 and CDR2 from the germline V gene are SGHTA and FQGTGA. V gave up 5 bases and J gave up 4 bases; unmatched junction bases: 8. This CDR3 is CASSPQPGQGYGYTF. CDR3 coding DNA: TGTGCCAGCAGCCCGCAACCGGGACAGGGCTATGGCTACACCTTC.

The chain recombines TRBV7-9 with TRBJ2-3, with D uncertain. Germline CDR1 and CDR2: SEHNR and FQNEAQ (reference sequence). Trimming took 3 bases from V and 2 from J, leaving 9 bases between them. This CDR3 is built from 14 residues. The CDR3 DNA is TGTGCCAGCAGCTTCCTATACCCCACAGATACGCAGTATTTT. As protein: CASSFLYPTDTQYF.

J is TRBJ2-1 and V is TRBV5-1; D may be TRBD2 (6 bases). Germline lookup yields CDR1 SGHRS and CDR2 YFSETQ. The CDR3 is 14 residues long. The ends were cut back, 4 bases at V and 5 bases at J, with 13 bases in the middle. The CDR3 reads CASSRDWPNNEQFF. In DNA, the CDR3 is TGCGCCAGCAGCCGGGACTGGCCCAACAATGAGCAGTTCTTC.

The chain joins TRBV2 to TRBJ1-6; D may be TRBD1 (5 bases). Germline V gives CDR1 SNHLY, CDR2 FYNNEI. The CDR3 has 14 amino acids. Trimming left V 7 bases short and J 7 bases short, with 14 bases between. The CDR3 DNA reads TGTGCCAGCATCGAGCGACAGAGGAATTCACCCCTCCACTTT. It specifies CASIERQRNSPLHF.

The chain couples TRBV27 to TRBJ2-7; D perhaps matches TRBD2 (5 bases). Per the germline V gene, CDR1 is MNHEY and CDR2 is SMNVEV (reference sequence). V lost 5 bases, J lost 4 bases, and 21 bases lay in between. This CDR3 has 16 amino acids. The CDR3 sequence: CASSPAGGGSPYEQYF. The DNA for the CDR3 is TGTGCCAGCAGTCCGGCAGGAGGCGGGTCCCCATACGAGCAGTACTTC.

The CDR3 DNA is TGTGCCAGCAGCGTCAGTTACAATGAGCAGTTCTTC. The encoded protein is CASSVSYNEQFF. The J gene is TRBJ2-1, the V gene TRBV9; D uncertain. From germline, CDR1 is SGDLS and CDR2 YYNGEE. The V end lost 2 bases, the J end lost 4 bases, and 4 bases lay between the germline ends. The CDR3 is made up of 12 amino acids.